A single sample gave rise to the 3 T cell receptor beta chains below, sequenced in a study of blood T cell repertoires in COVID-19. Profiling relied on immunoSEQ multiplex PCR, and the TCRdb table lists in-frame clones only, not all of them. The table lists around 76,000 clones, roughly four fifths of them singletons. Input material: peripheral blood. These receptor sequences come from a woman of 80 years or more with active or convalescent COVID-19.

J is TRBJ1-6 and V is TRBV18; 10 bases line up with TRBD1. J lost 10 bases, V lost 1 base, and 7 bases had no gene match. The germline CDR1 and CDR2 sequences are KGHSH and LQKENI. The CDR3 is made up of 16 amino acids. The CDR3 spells CASSPLPGTGDSPLHF. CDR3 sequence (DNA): TGTGCCAGCTCACCACTTCCCGGGACAGGGGACTCACCCCTCCACTTT. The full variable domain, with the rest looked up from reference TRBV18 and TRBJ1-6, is NAGVMQNPRHLVRRRGQEARLRCSPMKGHSHVYWYRQLPEEGLKFMVYLQKENIIDESGMPKERFSAEFPKEGPSILRIQQVVRGDSAAYFCASSPLPGTGDSPLHFGNGTRLTVT.

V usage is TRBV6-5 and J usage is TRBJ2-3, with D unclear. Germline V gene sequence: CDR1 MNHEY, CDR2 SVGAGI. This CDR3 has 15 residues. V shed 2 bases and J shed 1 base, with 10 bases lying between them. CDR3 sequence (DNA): TGTGCCAGCAGTTACGTCGCAGATGGCACAGATACGCAGTATTTT. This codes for CASSYVADGTDTQYF.

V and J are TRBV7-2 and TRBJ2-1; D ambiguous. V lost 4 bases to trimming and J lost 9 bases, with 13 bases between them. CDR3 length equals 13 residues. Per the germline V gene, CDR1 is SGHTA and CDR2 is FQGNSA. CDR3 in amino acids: CASSSLAPVEQFF. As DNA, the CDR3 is TGTGCCAGCAGCTCCTTAGCTCCCGTTGAGCAGTTCTTC.